The sequence of this T cell receptor (beta chain) was determined in a study of Graves' ophthalmopathy and Graves' hyperthyroidism. About the research overall: Pretreatment peripheral blood was obtained at initial diagnosis.

Using RNA transcripts, the TCR beta CDR3 regions were amplified. HTBI-primed RT-PCR formed the first round, and a multiplex PCR formed the second. Each CDR3 protein gets one entry after TCRdb re-called the multiplex PCR reads with MiXCR. The sample carries approximately 700,000 distinct CDR3 sequences, roughly two fifths recorded once. Other autoimmune diseases, uncontrolled infections, pregnancy and lactation each led to patient exclusion. Germline values: CDR1 WSHSY, CDR2 SAAADI. The CDR3 consists of 13 residues. About this clonotype itself: A much larger clone differs by one base, so this may be a read error.

The chain links TRBV10-2 to TRBJ2-7, with TRBD2 as a possible D gene (6 bases). Sequencing used peripheral blood. The TCR originated in an adult man with Graves' ophthalmopathy. CDR3 residues: CASTGDVFYGQYF. The CDR3 region has the DNA TGCGCCAGCACGGGGGACGTTTTTTACGGGCAGTACTTC.